The TCR beta chain under discussion was sequenced for a study of cytomegalovirus exposure and HLA in healthy donors. The study's findings and limits: Diagnosis of cytomegalovirus status made by the classifier reportedly showed high specificity and sensitivity. Rare TCR sequences predominated, though certain public TCRs were found in many donors. The listing of 160 or so TCR beta chains classed them as cytomegalovirus-associated.

Points on this clone: Its specificity is unknown.

Libraries were prepared by immunoSEQ multiplex PCR; TCRdb keeps only in-frame clonotypes and omits some of them. Of fewer than 300,000 clones in the sample, around nine tenths were seen once. The sample was PBMCs. The TCR was taken from a woman between 18 and 30 years old in good health and CMV-seronegative.

The CDR3 spells CASSLSRTGFYGYTF. CDR3 in DNA: TGTGCCAGCAGTTTATCCCGGACAGGTTTCTATGGCTACACCTTC. The chain has TRBV28 and TRBJ1-2; TRBD1 matches 7 bases. Germline V gives CDR1 MDHEN, CDR2 SYDVKM. V trimming: 1 base; J trimming: 4 bases; junction bases outside the gene matches: 6. The CDR3 loop spans 15 amino acids.